This T cell receptor beta chain was profiled in a study of OX40 agonist ivuxolimab in advanced cancers. This CDR3 contains 16 residues. The V segment lost 3 bases and the J segment 8 bases; nucleotides outside the gene matches: 11. Per germline, CDR1 LNHDA and CDR2 SQIVND (reference sequence). Sequenced by immunoSEQ multiplex PCR; TCRdb stores in-frame clones only, minus some. The sample carries about 83,000 clones, about 93% recorded once. The sequence came from an adult with an advanced solid tumor such as melanoma, head and neck, liver or kidney cancer. Sequenced here: CD4+ or CD8+ T cells sorted from blood, sampled in a trial of the OX40 agonist ivuxolimab. This chain uses TRBV19 with TRBJ2-1; 9 positions agree with TRBD2. The DNA for the CDR3 is TGTGCCAGTAGTATCGGCCCGGCGGGAGGGCGGTATGAGCAGTTCTTC. Protein sequence: CASSIGPAGGRYEQFF.